This TCR beta chain was retrieved from a study of blood T cells in healthy people across ages. Study-level findings and limits: Unsorted PBMC input precluded a conclusive naive versus antigen-experienced comparison. Not knowing donor CMV status may have confounded expanded clonotype changes.

CDR3 length: 15 residues. Germline-derived CDR1 and CDR2 are SGHVS and FQNEAQ. Trimming at V came to 4 bases and at J to 4 bases, leaving 3 bases not matched to a gene. This clonotype has a single count. Its antigen is as yet unknown. Combining a sample-barcoded 5' primer with a J-beta primer mix, a second PCR ran for about 6 to 12 cycles. CDR3-containing paired-end reads numbered at least 2.5 million in each sample. TCRdb re-analysed the 5' RACE reads in MiXCR, keeping a single row per CDR3 protein. The table includes 1,500,000 or so distinct CDR3 sequences, approximately 59% detected once. The sequenced sample was blood. This chain links TRBV7-8 with TRBJ2-4, with TRBD2 identical over 11 bases. The clonotype originates from a young man in good health. This CDR3 reads CASSWGLAVKNIQYF. In nucleotides, the CDR3 is TGTGCCAGCAGCTGGGGACTAGCGGTAAAAAACATTCAGTACTTC.